These T cell receptor beta chains were read from a single sample in a study of immune evolution from preneoplasia to lung adenocarcinoma. Here immunoSEQ multiplex PCR was the method, and the copy in TCRdb shows in-frame clones only, minus some. The data hold roughly 5,000 clones, with about 80% observed a single time. Sequenced sample: FFPE normal lung tissue adjacent to the tumor. Receptor source: a person between 50 and 69 years old with lung adenocarcinoma. The conserved cysteine and the conserved F or W are not part of the CDR3 here.

v_call | cdr3_aa
TRBV28 | ASRRQGSDEQF
TRBV27 | ASSLLGSYGYT
TRBV11-2 | ASSLGLTVSYEQY
TRBV27 | ASSLFGGTSGTDTQY
TRBV7-9 | ASSNSYEQY
TRBV19 | ASTGWNQGFSGNTIY
TRBV18 | ASSPKLAGEFWGQETQY
TRBV4-3 | ASSQLDGNTGELF
TRBV6-6 | ASSPRSYGYT
TRBV30 | AWRPTGPTDTQY
TRBV5-1 | ASSYGQVGYEQY
TRBV28 | ASNIAGYEQY
TRBV7-2 | ASSLNRARDEKLF
TRBV4-1 | ASSQDWAGGWNEQF
TRBV7-8 | ASSLGLAGFVRGTDTQY
TRBV11-1 | ASSLARGQDYSYEQY
TRBV30 | AWNRAYQETQY
TRBV7-9 | ASSRMGQGVNYGYT
TRBV29-1 | SVAGDSNQPQH
TRBV18 | ASSPGGANVLT
TRBV5-1 | ASSLMGTGLNTEAF
TRBV11-3 | ASSLDLSTDTQY
TRBV19 | ASSMAGDYGYT
TRBV6-5 | ASSYSQGMSSPLH
TRBV18 | ASSSTGQGDYEQY
TRBV19 | ASSNLISPYEQY
TRBV5-1 | ASGLQGGSYEQY